The 21 T cell receptor beta chains reported below all come from one sample, sequenced in a study of cytomegalovirus exposure and HLA in healthy donors. This PCR relied on a set of 60 Vbeta primers and 13 Jbeta primers. Data came from immunoSEQ multiplex PCR; TCRdb stores just in-frame clones and leaves some out. The table shows over 100,000 clones, with approximately 71% occurring only once. The material sequenced was PBMCs. These receptor sequences come from a man in his forties or fifties in good health and CMV-seronegative.

The rearrangement joins TRBV27 to TRBJ1-2; perhaps TRBD1 as D (5 bases). The CDR3 is 13 amino acids. Germline assignment: CDR1 MNHEY and CDR2 SMNVEV (reference sequence). The V gene lost 6 bases and the J gene lost 8 bases, with 16 bases spanning the gap. CDR3 sequence reads: CASSYDSFGGYTF. CDR3 sequence (DNA): TGTGCCAGCAGCTACGACAGCTTTGGGGGCTACACCTTC.

V usage is TRBV7-2 and J usage is TRBJ2-7; a weak D match, TRBD1 (6 bases). The length of the CDR3 is 14 residues. The germline CDR1 and CDR2 sequences are SGHTA and FQGNSA. V was cut by 5 bases and J by 2 bases, with 13 bases left in between. CDR3 residues: CASSPGDGAYEQYF. DNA for the CDR3: TGTGCCAGCAGCCCAGGGGACGGGGCCTACGAGCAGTACTTC. Full variable domain (rest looked up from reference TRBV7-2 and TRBJ2-7): GAGVSQSPSNKVTEKGKDVELRCDPISGHTALYWYRQSLGQGLEFLIYFQGNSAPDKSGLPSDRFSAERTGGSVSTLTIQRTQQEDSAVYLCASSPGDGAYEQYFGPGTRLTVT.

This clone has a single count. This sequence joins TRBV6-1 and TRBJ2-5, with D uncertain. The germline gives CDR1 MNHNS, CDR2 SASEGT. Trimming took 5 bases from V and 6 from J, leaving 19 bases between them. The CDR3 length is 15 residues. Written as DNA, the CDR3 is TGTGCCAGCAGTCCCAATTCTAACCTAGTTCAGACCCAGTACTTC. Protein product: CASSPNSNLVQTQYF.

For this clone: The same CDR3 also results from other DNA sequences found in this sample. The CDR3 sequence is CASRTSGGASYEQYF. The CDR3 nucleotides read TGTGCCAGCAGAACTAGCGGGGGGGCTTCCTACGAGCAGTACTTC. The V and J genes are TRBV6-5 and TRBJ2-7; 13 bases line up with TRBD2. Trimming removed 6 bases from V and 1 base from J; junction bases left unmatched: 3. Per germline, CDR1 MNHEY and CDR2 SVGAGI. This CDR3 is built from 15 residues.

This clone was found a few times. CDR3 coding DNA: TGTGCCAGCCACCCCCCCCGGACAGGGGGCCGAAACCTACCCTACGAGCAGTACTTC. Translation gives CASHPPRTGGRNLPYEQYF. The chain combines TRBV6-7 with TRBJ2-7; 11 bases match TRBD1. TRBV6-7 is classed as an ORF, of uncertain function. V was pared by 8 bases and J by 2 bases, with 20 bases of the junction left unmatched. The CDR3 is made up of 19 amino acids.

The chain couples TRBV15 to TRBJ2-3; 7 bases fit TRBD2. V gave up 0 bases and J gave up 0 bases; unmatched junction bases: 3. The CDR3 consists of 16 residues. The germline CDR1 and CDR2 sequences are LNHNV and YYDKDF (reference sequence). CDR3 region: CATSRDRGVSTDTQYF. The CDR3 DNA reads TGTGCCACCAGCAGAGATCGGGGGGTCAGCACAGATACGCAGTATTTT.

This chain links TRBV5-6 with TRBJ1-2; 7 nucleotides match TRBD1. CDR1 and CDR2 (germline): SGHDT, YYEEEE. V dropped 2 bases and J dropped 1; count of bases not matched to a gene: 11. CDR3 size: 17 residues. The CDR3 loop is CASSFGDSRRINYGYTF. The CDR3 region has the DNA TGTGCCAGCAGCTTCGGGGACAGCAGAAGGATTAACTATGGCTACACCTTC. Full variable domain (remainder filled in from reference TRBV5-6 and TRBJ1-2): DAGVTQSPTHLIKTRGQQVTLRCSPKSGHDTVSWYQQALGQGPQFIFQYYEEEERQRGNFPDRFSGHQFPNYSSELNVNALLLGDSALYLCASSFGDSRRINYGYTFGSGTRLTVV.

The chain has TRBV7-9 and TRBJ1-5; D perhaps matches TRBD1 (6 bases). CDR3 length: 13 amino acids. V was clipped by 5 bases and J by 7 bases, with 12 bases between them. Germline V CDR1 and CDR2: SEHNR, FQNEAQ (reference sequence). The CDR3 protein is CASSATGSQPQHF. The CDR3 DNA reads as TGTGCCAGCAGCGCCACAGGGAGCCAGCCCCAGCATTTT.

This clone showed up just a few times. The rearrangement uses TRBV15 and TRBJ2-1; possible D gene TRBD1, 6 bases. V dropped 1 base and J dropped 1 base, with 11 bases sitting between them. Germline loops: CDR1 LNHNV, CDR2 YYDKDF (reference sequence). The CDR3 sequence is 16 residues long. The CDR3 nucleotides read TGTGCCACCAGCAGAGCCTTGCAGGGGTCCTACAATGAGCAGTTCTTC. Translation: CATSRALQGSYNEQFF. The entire variable domain, with the rest obtained from reference TRBV15 and TRBJ2-1, is as follows: DAMVIQNPRYQVTQFGKPVTLSCSQTLNHNVMYWYQQKSSQAPKLLFHYYDKDFNNEADTPDNFQSRRPNTSFCFLDIRSPGLGDTAMYLCATSRALQGSYNEQFFGPGTRLTVL.

This clone was seen a few times. This chain connects TRBV5-1 to TRBJ2-7; 12 bases align to TRBD1. The V and J ends lost 0 bases and 7 bases, in that order; junction bases with no gene match: 8. The germline CDR1 and CDR2 sequences are SGHRS and YFSETQ. The CDR3 spans 16 residues. Here the CDR3 DNA reads TGCGCCAGCAGCTTGGGAGCGGGACAGGGGGCGAAAGAGCAGTACTTC. Translated: CASSLGAGQGAKEQYF.

The chain joins TRBV27 to TRBJ2-5, with 14 bases aligning to TRBD2. V shed 6 bases and J 2 bases; nucleotides not matched to a gene: 2. The CDR3 has 15 residues. The V gene's germline CDR1 is MNHEY and CDR2 SMNVEV (reference sequence). The CDR3 coding sequence is TGTGCCAGCAGCCGGACTAGCGGGGGGCAAGAGACCCAGTACTTC. Translating it yields CASSRTSGGQETQYF.

This chain links TRBV2 with TRBJ2-7; TRBD2 matches 8 bases. Germline CDR1 and CDR2: SNHLY and FYNNEI. There are 16 residues in the CDR3. As DNA, the CDR3 is TGTGCTAGCGGGGCAGGGGCCGTACAAAGCTCCTACGAGCAGTACTTC. Protein sequence: CASGAGAVQSSYEQYF.

The V and J genes are TRBV28 and TRBJ2-7, with 9 nucleotides matching TRBD1. The V gene's germline CDR1 is MDHEN and CDR2 SYDVKM. The length of the CDR3 is 13 residues. J was trimmed by 5 bases and V by 6 bases; bases with no gene match: 5. CDR3 nucleotide sequence: TGTGCCAGCAGATGGACAGGGGTGGACGAGCAGTACTTC. The encoded protein is CASRWTGVDEQYF.

The V call is TRBV6-1, the J call TRBJ2-7, with 9 bases lining up with TRBD2. Germline values: CDR1 MNHNS, CDR2 SASEGT. The V gene end was trimmed by 4 bases and the J gene end by 2 bases; junction bases not matched to a gene: 9. The CDR3 has 16 amino acids. In DNA, the CDR3 is TGTGCCAGCAGTGCCGGTCGGCTAGCGGGACCCTACGAGCAGTACTTC. This codes for CASSAGRLAGPYEQYF.

The chain employs TRBV15 and TRBJ1-5; D is unresolved. The CDR3 has 15 amino acids. V lost 2 bases and J 0 bases, leaving 8 bases between the germline ends. The germline V gene has CDR1 LNHNV and CDR2 YYDKDF (reference sequence). DNA for the CDR3: TGTGCCACCAGCAGACGGGTCCCTAGCAATCAGCCCCAGCATTTT. Translated, it gives CATSRRVPSNQPQHF.

As regards this clone: Its ends do not fully match the called genes, so a read error is possible. The chain carries TRBV14 and TRBJ1-1; a possible D gene is TRBD1 (5 bases). The CDR3 totals 14 residues. Germline V gene data show CDR1 as SGHDN and CDR2 as FVKESK. The CDR3 nucleotides are TGTGCCAGCAGCCAATTACAGGTGAACGCTGAAGCTTTCTTT. As protein: CASSQLQVNAEAFF.

This clone was picked up a small number of times. The chain carries TRBV29-1 and TRBJ2-1; 8 nucleotides match TRBD1. The CDR3 is 13 residues long. V was pared by 2 bases and J by 8 bases, with 5 bases of the junction left unmatched. Germline V gene sequence: CDR1 SQVTM, CDR2 ANQGSEA. The CDR3 sequence: CSVEPGGLYEQFF. CDR3 DNA sequence: TGCAGCGTTGAACCAGGGGGCCTGTATGAGCAGTTCTTC.

The chain employs TRBV7-8 and TRBJ1-3, with D perhaps TRBD1 (5 bases). V lost 6 bases and J lost 0, with 21 bases in between. The germline CDR1 and CDR2 sequences are SGHVS and FQNEAQ. The CDR3 has 18 amino acids. CDR3 protein: CASRGRDSFLTSGNTIYF. The DNA for the CDR3 is TGTGCCAGCAGGGGGCGTGACAGTTTCTTAACCTCTGGAAACACCATATATTTT.

The V gene is TRBV18, the J gene TRBJ2-5, with unresolved D. V lost 6 bases and J 4 bases, leaving 3 bases between the germline ends. CDR1 and CDR2 from the germline V gene are KGHSH and LQKENI. CDR3 length: 10 amino acids. In DNA, the CDR3 is TGTGCCAGCTCTCGAGAGACCCAGTACTTC. It yields the protein CASSRETQYF.

The DNA for the CDR3 is TGTGCCAGCAGCTTAGGCTTACAGCCGGCCAGTGACGAGCAGTACTTC. Its translation is CASSLGLQPASDEQYF. The chain has TRBV11-2 and TRBJ2-7; D unclear. CDR1 and CDR2 from the germline V gene are SGHAT and FQNNGV. Trimming took off 1 base at V and 5 bases at J, with 18 bases between the two ends. The CDR3 contains 16 residues. The complete variable domain, with remaining parts taken from reference TRBV11-2 and TRBJ2-7, reads EAGVAQSPRYKIIEKRQSVAFWCNPISGHATLYWYQQILGQGPKLLIQFQNNGVVDDSQLPKDRFSAERLKGVDSTLKIQPAKLEDSAVYLCASSLGLQPASDEQYFGPGTRLTVT.

This clone turned up a few times. The rearrangement joins TRBV4-3 to TRBJ2-7, with 7 bases that match TRBD1. From germline, CDR1 is LGHNA and CDR2 YSLEER. CDR3 size: 16 residues. Losses at the gene ends were 2 bases for V and 2 bases for J; bases not matched to a gene: 9. CDR3 coding DNA: TGCGCCAGCAGCCAAAACCCGACAGGGCCACCCTACGAGCAGTACTTC. Translation: CASSQNPTGPPYEQYF.